This section outlines one T cell receptor beta chain sequence together with its context. The data were obtained in a study of T cell changes during pregnancy in multiple sclerosis. Profiling relied on immunoSEQ multiplex PCR, and the TCRdb table lists in-frame clones only, not all of them. The profile shows about 48,000 clones, 85% to 95% of them singletons. The TCR originated in a female donor in good health, enrolled as a control in a pregnancy study. The material sequenced was CD4+ T cells from peripheral blood mononuclear cells, taken in the second trimester of pregnancy.

CDR3 in amino acids: CASSLFRGQGTSNEKLFF. In nucleotides, the CDR3 is TGTGCCAGCAGCTTGTTCCGCGGACAGGGGACCTCTAATGAAAAACTGTTTTTT. J is TRBJ1-4 and V is TRBV7-2, with 9 bases that match TRBD1. CDR1 and CDR2 (germline): SGHTA, FQGNSA. The J segment lost 3 bases and the V segment lost 3 bases, leaving 11 bases of the junction unmatched. This CDR3 spans 18 amino acids.